The sequence of this T cell receptor beta chain was determined in a study of response to subunit inactivated influenza vaccine. Looked up from germline, CDR1 is MNHEY and CDR2 is SVGEGT. The CDR3 length is 14 residues. V lost 9 bases and J 4 bases, leaving 16 bases between the germline ends. TCRdb re-called the RT-PCR reads with MiXCR, one entry per CDR3 protein. The sample yields fewer than 750,000 distinct CDR3 sequences, about 15% seen once. The chain employs TRBV6-2 or TRBV6-3 and TRBJ1-5; D remains ambiguous. The source of this sequence is a man between 50 and 59 years old who received an inactivated influenza vaccine. Sequenced here: PBMCs from blood, sampled less than 13 days after vaccination. The CDR3 DNA reads TGTGCCAGTAAAGGCCCGGGCCCAAATCAGCCCCAGCATTTT. Its translation is CASKGPGPNQPQHF.